This TCR beta chain was found in a study of T-cell memory formation after mild COVID-19. Study-level findings and limits: A balance of CD4 and CD8 characterized clones contracting day 15 to 85, whereas later expanders leaned CD4+. The authors left the SARS-CoV-2 specificity of second-wave clones peaking on day 37 unconfirmed. Memory from before infection featured some responding clones, which suggests cross-reactive memory joined. Clones which contracted sat mainly in CM and EM if CD4+, and in EMRA if CD8+.

This clonotype was observed a few times. What it recognizes is unknown. In TCRdb, the 5' RACE reads were re-called with MiXCR into one record per CDR3 protein. This repertoire shows around 320,000 distinct CDR3 sequences, roughly an eighth found once; its top ten account for roughly 23%. Sample: PBMCs or a T cell subset sorted from them (not recorded which). This sequence originates from a man aged 18 to 35 who had mild COVID-19 (a few samples of this study predate the infection). Cell type and time point are not known.

The CDR3 DNA is TGCGCCAGCAGCCCCTCCGGGACAGGGGGCAATGAGCAGTTCTTC. As protein: CASSPSGTGGNEQFF. The chain joins TRBV4-3 to TRBJ2-1, with 11 bases identical to TRBD1. J gave up 6 bases and V 4 bases, and 5 bases lay outside the gene matches. This CDR3 has 15 amino acids. Germline V lookup: CDR1 LGHNA, CDR2 YSLEER.